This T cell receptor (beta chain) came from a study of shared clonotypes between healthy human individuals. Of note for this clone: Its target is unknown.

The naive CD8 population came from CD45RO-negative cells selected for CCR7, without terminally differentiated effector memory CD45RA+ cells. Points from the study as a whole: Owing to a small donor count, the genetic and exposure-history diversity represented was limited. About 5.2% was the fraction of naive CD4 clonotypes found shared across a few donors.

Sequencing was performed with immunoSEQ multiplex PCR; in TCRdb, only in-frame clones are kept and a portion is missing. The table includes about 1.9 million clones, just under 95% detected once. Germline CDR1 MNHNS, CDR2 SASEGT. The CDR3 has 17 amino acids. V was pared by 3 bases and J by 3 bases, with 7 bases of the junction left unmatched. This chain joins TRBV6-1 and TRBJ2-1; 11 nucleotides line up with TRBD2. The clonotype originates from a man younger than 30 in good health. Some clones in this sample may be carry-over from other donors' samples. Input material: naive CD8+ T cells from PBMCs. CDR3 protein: CASSEVAGGHFYNEQFF. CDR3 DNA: TGTGCCAGCAGTGAGGTAGCGGGAGGGCACTTCTACAATGAGCAGTTCTTC.